A single sample is the source of the 29 T cell receptor beta chains below, sequenced in a study of T-cell memory formation after mild COVID-19. TCRdb processed the 5' RACE reads anew with MiXCR; each CDR3 protein has one entry. The repertoire holds hundreds of thousands of distinct CDR3 sequences, with approximately 15% as singletons. The sample taken for sequencing was PBMCs or a T cell subset sorted from them (not recorded which). These receptors all come from a man aged 18 to 29 who had mild COVID-19 (a few samples of this study predate the infection). Cell type and time point are not known.

This clonotype has a count of ten or more. The chain joins TRBV24-1 to TRBJ2-1; TRBD1 or TRBD2 may be the D gene (5 bases each). The germline gives CDR1 KGHDR, CDR2 SFDVKD. The ends were cut back, 9 bases at V and 2 bases at J, with 13 bases in the middle. The CDR3 spans 14 residues. CDR3 in amino acids: CATGPGPTYNEQFF. The CDR3 DNA reads TGTGCCACCGGGCCGGGACCCACCTACAATGAGCAGTTCTTC.

This chain links TRBV20-1 with TRBJ1-2, with 10 bases matching TRBD1. The CDR3 covers 12 residues. Germline lookup yields CDR1 DFQATT and CDR2 SNEGSKA (reference sequence). V lost 6 bases and J lost 8; bases outside the gene matches: 6. CDR3 residues: CSAGTGAEGYTF. DNA for the CDR3: TGCAGTGCCGGGACAGGGGCGGAAGGCTACACCTTC.

This clonotype was counted between two and nine times. The chain recombines TRBV9 with TRBJ2-3, with a weak D call TRBD2 (7 bases). The CDR3 has 16 residues. Deletions cut 1 base from V and 2 bases from J, with 14 bases between. The germline CDR1 and CDR2 sequences are SGDLS and YYNGEE. CDR3 protein: CASSVSGGGYTDTQYF. In DNA, the CDR3 is TGTGCCAGCAGCGTAAGTGGCGGGGGCTACACAGATACGCAGTATTTT.

The chain carries TRBV7-9 and TRBJ2-2; perhaps TRBD1 as D (6 bases). V dropped 2 bases and J dropped 4 bases, with 14 bases sitting between them. The CDR3 runs 16 residues. Germline assignment: CDR1 SEHNR and CDR2 FQNEAQ (reference sequence). This chain's CDR3 is CASSLPQGSSTGELFF. The CDR3 nucleotides read TGTGCCAGCAGCTTACCTCAGGGGAGTAGCACCGGGGAGCTGTTTTTT.

The chain uses TRBV12-3 or TRBV12-4 and TRBJ1-1; D unresolved. This CDR3 is built from 11 residues. Trimming pared 1 base from V and 11 bases from J, leaving 8 bases between. The CDR3 is CASSLVGSAFF. CDR3 coding DNA: TGTGCCAGCAGTTTAGTTGGTTCGGCTTTCTTT.

The CDR3 sequence is CASSIVSQGGGNEQFF. The CDR3 nucleotides are TGTGCCAGTAGTATAGTCTCACAGGGTGGCGGCAATGAGCAGTTCTTC. The J gene is TRBJ2-1, the V gene TRBV19, with D tentatively TRBD1 (6 bases). CDR3 length: 16 residues. In germline, CDR1 is LNHDA, CDR2 SQIVND (reference sequence). Trimming removed 1 base at V and 6 bases at J, with 16 bases between.

The CDR3 coding sequence is TGTGCCAGCAGATGGACAGGGGGTGGTGGTGGCTACACCTTC. Translated, it gives CASRWTGGGGGYTF. The chain employs TRBV12-3 or TRBV12-4 and TRBJ1-2; 10 positions match TRBD1. V lost 6 bases to trimming and J lost 7 bases; unmatched junction nucleotides: 8. The length of the CDR3 is 14 residues.

This clonotype was picked up many times. This rearrangement joins TRBV29-1 to TRBJ2-7; D may correspond to TRBD1 or TRBD2 (5 bases each). The V end lost 6 bases, the J end lost 0 bases, and 18 bases lay between the germline ends. The CDR3 covers 15 residues. The germline CDR1 and CDR2 sequences are SQVTM and ANQGSEA. Here the CDR3 reads CSVRPGTGVSYEQYF. Written as DNA, the CDR3 is TGCAGCGTGCGCCCCGGGACGGGTGTCTCCTACGAGCAGTACTTC.

The chain combines TRBV9 with TRBJ2-1; 7 positions match TRBD2. The CDR3 is 13 residues long. With V trimmed by 0 bases and J by 10 bases, 4 bases remained unmatched. CDR1 and CDR2 from the germline V gene are SGDLS and YYNGEE. CDR3 DNA: TGTGCCAGCAGCGTAGCGGGGGGATCCGAGCAGTTCTTC. Its protein product is CASSVAGGSEQFF.

The gene calls are TRBV5-5 and TRBJ2-1; 8 bases align to TRBD2. Trimming took 4 bases from V and 0 from J; bases not matched to a gene: 12. The germline gives CDR1 SGHKS, CDR2 YYEKEE (reference sequence). The CDR3 has 18 residues. CDR3 coding DNA: TGTGCCAGCAGCCCGGGGGGTAGCGGGACCTTCTCCTACAATGAGCAGTTCTTC. Its translation: CASSPGGSGTFSYNEQFF.

This chain joins TRBV6-5 and TRBJ2-1; D may match TRBD1 or TRBD2 (5 bases each). The CDR3 runs 15 residues. V was trimmed by 0 bases and J by 0 bases, leaving 6 bases between them. Germline values: CDR1 MNHEY, CDR2 SVGAGI. This CDR3 reads CASSYSGDSYNEQFF. The CDR3 coding sequence is TGTGCCAGCAGTTACTCGGGGGACTCCTACAATGAGCAGTTCTTC.

The chain joins TRBV11-3 to TRBJ2-7; 9 bases line up with TRBD1. The CDR3 contains 14 residues. Germline V lookup: CDR1 SGHNT, CDR2 YENEEA. J lost 5 bases, V lost 7 bases, and 9 bases had no gene match. The DNA of the CDR3 is TGTGCCAGCATTATTGGGAACAGGGGGCACGAGCAGTACGTC. This codes for CASIIGNRGHEQYV.

This clonotype was picked up a small number of times. The chain combines TRBV5-1 with TRBJ2-7; 10 positions match TRBD1. CDR1 and CDR2 (germline): SGHRS, YFSETQ. CDR3 length: 16 residues. Trimming at V came to 0 bases and at J to 5 bases, leaving 8 bases not matched to a gene. DNA of the CDR3: TGCGCCAGCAGCTTGGAGGGACAGGGGATTTCCGACGAGCAGTACTTC. This gives the protein CASSLEGQGISDEQYF. The full variable domain, with the rest looked up from reference TRBV5-1 and TRBJ2-7, is KAGVTQTPRYLIKTRGQQVTLSCSPISGHRSVSWYQQTPGQGLQFLFEYFSETQRNKGNFPGRFSGRQFSNSRSEMNVSTLELGDSALYLCASSLEGQGISDEQYFGPGTRLTVT.

CDR3 DNA sequence: TGCAGTGCTAGCTTTGGCGGGGGGTCCTACAATGAGCAGTTCTTC. It translates to CSASFGGGSYNEQFF. The chain joins TRBV20-1 to TRBJ2-1, with 8 nucleotides matching TRBD2. Germline lookup yields CDR1 DFQATT and CDR2 SNEGSKA (reference sequence). J was trimmed by 1 base and V by 3 bases; bases with no gene match: 5. CDR3 length equals 15 residues.

In its sample, this clonotype was seen many times. The rearrangement uses TRBV12-3 or TRBV12-4 and TRBJ2-1, with D unresolved. The CDR3 runs 13 residues. Between the trimmed V and J ends, which lost 0 bases and 6 bases, there was a span of 6 bases. The CDR3 is CASSLAGANEQFF. For the CDR3, the DNA is TGTGCCAGCAGTTTAGCCGGCGCCAATGAGCAGTTCTTC.

In its sample, this clonotype was seen a few times. The V call is TRBV7-6, the J call TRBJ2-1, with D perhaps TRBD1 or TRBD2 (5 bases each). CDR1 SGHVS and CDR2 FNYEAQ come from the germline V gene. The V gene lost 2 bases and the J gene lost 5 bases, with 10 bases spanning the gap. There are 14 residues in the CDR3. The CDR3 nucleotides read TGTGCCAGCAGCTTACGTCGAGGGGACAATGAGCAGTTCTTC. Translation gives CASSLRRGDNEQFF.

The chain combines TRBV4-3 with TRBJ1-2; D is ambiguous. The V end was cut by 4 bases, the J end by 1 base, with 13 bases between. Germline V lookup: CDR1 LGHNA, CDR2 YSLEER. The CDR3 has 15 amino acids. CDR3 in DNA: TGCGCCAGCAGCCGCATTTTGGGTGATAACTATGGCTACACCTTC. This codes for CASSRILGDNYGYTF.

The chain uses TRBV7-9 and TRBJ1-1; D might be TRBD1 (5 bases). The germline V gene encodes CDR1 SEHNR and CDR2 FQNEAQ (reference sequence). The CDR3 is made up of 15 amino acids. Between the trimmed V and J ends, which lost 6 bases and 0 bases, there was a span of 14 bases. The CDR3 coding sequence is TGTGCCAGCAGAACCGGGCTGGGGGTGAACACTGAAGCTTTCTTT. This sequence encodes CASRTGLGVNTEAFF. The full variable domain, completed using reference TRBV7-9 and TRBJ1-1, is DTGVSQNPRHKITKRGQNVTFRCDPISEHNRLYWYRQTLGQGPEFLTYFQNEAQLEKSRLLSDRFSAERPKGSFSTLEIQRTEQGDSAMYLCASRTGLGVNTEAFFGQGTRLTVV.

J is TRBJ2-5 and V is TRBV4-1; D tentatively fits TRBD1 or TRBD2 (5 bases each). The germline gives CDR1 MGHRA, CDR2 YSYEKL. The ends were cut back, 3 bases at V and 5 bases at J, with 7 bases in the middle. CDR3 length: 12 amino acids. The chain's CDR3 is CASSHGTETQYF. DNA for the CDR3: TGCGCCAGCAGCCACGGGACGGAGACCCAGTACTTC.

This clonotype was detected only a few times. The chain carries TRBV7-2 and TRBJ2-5; D not resolved. CDR1 is SGHTA, CDR2 FQGNSA, per germline. With 5 bases removed from V and 5 bases from J, the gap between germline ends came to 9 bases. The CDR3 loop spans 12 amino acids. CDR3 loop: CASSPFRETQYF. CDR3 DNA: TGTGCCAGCAGCCCGTTTAGGGAGACCCAGTACTTC.

This clonotype is medium-sized (0.01 to 0.1%) in the sample. This rearrangement joins TRBV9 to TRBJ2-4, with 13 bases matching TRBD2. V gave up 4 bases and J gave up 0 bases; unmatched junction bases: 10. CDR3 length: 19 residues. Germline CDR1 SGDLS, CDR2 YYNGEE. In nucleotides, the CDR3 is TGTGCCAGCAGCCCGACTAGCGGGGGGTCCCTCGTAGCCAAAAACATTCAGTACTTC. Encoded protein: CASSPTSGGSLVAKNIQYF.

J is TRBJ1-2 and V is TRBV29-1, with 7 bases fitting TRBD1. CDR1 is SQVTM and CDR2 is ANQGSEA in the germline V gene. Trimming cost V 6 bases and J 8 bases; bases outside gene matches: 6. The CDR3 length is 11 residues. The CDR3 nucleotides read TGCAGCGTCCGGACAGGAGAGGGCTACACCTTC. Its translation is CSVRTGEGYTF. The whole variable domain, filled in from reference TRBV29-1 and TRBJ1-2, reads SAVISQKPSRDICQRGTSLTIQCQVDSQVTMMFWYRQQPGQSLTLIATANQGSEATYESGFVIDKFPISRPNLTFSTLTVSNMSPEDSSIYLCSVRTGEGYTFGSGTRLTVV.

The rearrangement joins TRBV6-5 to TRBJ1-6, with D possibly TRBD1 on 5 matching bases. This CDR3 contains 16 residues. The V and J ends lost 2 bases and 0 bases respectively, with 8 bases between them. CDR1 is MNHEY, CDR2 SVGAGI, per germline. CDR3 nucleotide sequence: TGTGCCAGCAGTTACGACAGTTCCTCCTATAATTCACCCCTCCACTTT. As protein: CASSYDSSSYNSPLHF.

The chain links TRBV5-6 to TRBJ1-3; weak D call: TRBD1 (5 bases). Germline V gives CDR1 SGHDT, CDR2 YYEEEE. The CDR3 runs 14 residues. V lost 3 bases and J 9 bases, leaving 16 bases between the germline ends. The CDR3 is CASSSGLDRGTIYF. The CDR3 DNA sequence: TGTGCCAGCAGCTCGGGACTGGATCGGGGCACCATATATTTT.

The chain has TRBV20-1 and TRBJ2-1; the match to TRBD2 covers 7 bases. The trim removed 0 bases at V and 5 bases at J, leaving 7 bases unmatched. The V gene's germline CDR1 is DFQATT and CDR2 SNEGSKA (reference sequence). The CDR3 is 15 amino acids. The CDR3 loop is CSAREVAGVDNEQFF. The CDR3 DNA reads TGCAGTGCTAGAGAGGTTGCGGGGGTGGACAATGAGCAGTTCTTC.

The V and J genes are TRBV10-3 and TRBJ1-1, with TRBD1 as a possible D gene (5 bases). Germline V CDR1 and CDR2: ENHRY, SYGVKD. V lost 7 bases and J 0 bases, leaving 9 bases between the germline ends. The CDR3 sequence is 13 residues long. The CDR3 loop is CAITEQVNTEAFF. The CDR3 DNA reads as TGTGCCATCACGGAACAGGTGAACACTGAAGCTTTCTTT.

This clonotype was detected a few times. The chain joins TRBV7-8 to TRBJ1-5; TRBD1 is a possible D gene (5 bases). This CDR3 comprises 17 residues. Germline V lookup: CDR1 SGHVS, CDR2 FQNEAQ. Deletions cut 5 bases from V and 0 bases from J, with 17 bases between. The CDR3 bases are TGTGCCAGCAGCACTAGGCTAAGGGGCTATAGCAATCAGCCCCAGCATTTT. Its protein product is CASSTRLRGYSNQPQHF.

The CDR3 reads CAWSLGITRGTDTQYF. The CDR3 coding sequence is TGTGCCTGGAGTCTGGGGATAACGAGAGGCACAGATACGCAGTATTTT. The chain joins TRBV30 to TRBJ2-3; D uncertain. Per germline, CDR1 GTSNPN and CDR2 SVGIG (reference sequence). This CDR3 spans 16 amino acids. Between the trimmed V and J ends, which lost 2 bases and 1 base, there was a span of 16 bases.

This clonotype was recorded at least ten times. V is TRBV6-2 or TRBV6-3 and J is TRBJ1-3, with D unclear. Per the germline V gene, CDR1 is MNHEY and CDR2 is SVGEGT. The CDR3 spans 12 residues. Trimming pared 6 bases from V and 4 bases from J, leaving 7 bases between. Here the CDR3 reads CASSSRGNTIYF. In DNA form, the CDR3 reads TGTGCCAGCAGCTCGAGAGGAAACACCATATATTTT.